These T cell receptor beta chains were read from a single sample in a study of T cells in Graves' hyperthyroidism and ophthalmopathy. TCRdb passed the multiplex PCR reads through MiXCR, listing each CDR3 protein once. The table lists over 300,000 distinct CDR3 sequences, about 15% of them singletons. The material sequenced was blood. All receptors derive from a woman aged 60-75 years with Graves' hyperthyroidism. Both conserved end residues are part of each CDR3. A D gene is named only where the DNA matches it firmly. Clone sizes are given selectively: once, few, many, or a class where the clone is expanded.

>TRBJ1-1|many|NA|TRBV18
TGTGCCAGCTCACCGAGGGACATATTGGAGAACACTGAAGCTTTCTTT
CASSPRDILENTEAFF
>TRBJ2-3|many|NA|TRBV11-1
TGTGCCAGCAGCCGTAGTGAGGAAGAGGGAGATACGCAGTATTTT
CASSRSEEEGDTQYF
>TRBJ2-7|many|TRBD1|TRBV4-1
TGCGCCAGCAGCCAAGTTTTTCTCGAGGGGGCGAAGGATAACGAGCAGTACTTC
CASSQVFLEGAKDNEQYF
>TRBJ2-2|many|NA|TRBV9
TGTGCCAGCAGCGTAGGCCCTAGCAACGGGGAGCTGTTTTTT
CASSVGPSNGELFF
>TRBJ2-7|many|TRBD1|TRBV28
TGTGCCAGCAGTTCCCCTGGACAGGGGCTCTACGAGCAGTACTTC
CASSSPGQGLYEQYF
>TRBJ1-1|NA|NA|TRBV28
TGTGCCAGCAGTCCAGGGCCCCCTGAAGCTTTCTTT
CASSPGPPEAFF
>TRBJ1-1|few|NA|TRBV5-1
TGCGCCAGCAGCGACCCCGGGGGGAACACTGAAGCTTTCTTT
CASSDPGGNTEAFF
>TRBJ2-5|NA|NA|TRBV20-1
TGCAGTGCGGAAAACTCGGAGACCCAGTACTTC
CSAENSETQYF
>TRBJ2-2|many|TRBD2|TRBV2
TGTGCCAGCAGTTCTAGCGGGACGGCCGGGGAGCTGTTTTTT
CASSSSGTAGELFF
>TRBJ2-5|many|NA|TRBV9
TGTGCCAGCAGCGTAGTGGGGGATACGGAGACCCAGTACTTC
CASSVVGDTETQYF
>TRBJ2-6|NA|NA|TRBV5-4
TGTGCCAGCAGTCACAACTCTGGGGCCAACGTCCTGACTTTC
CASSHNSGANVLTF
>TRBJ1-2|NA|TRBD1|TRBV20-1
TGCAGTGCTACCTCCCCCGGGACAGGGTATGGCTACACCTTC
CSATSPGTGYGYTF
>TRBJ2-1|many|TRBD2|TRBV28
TGTGCCAGCAGTCATACCGGGACTAGCGTGGGTGAGCAGTTCTTC
CASSHTGTSVGEQFF
>TRBJ1-2|many|NA|TRBV12-3/TRBV12-4
TGTGCCAGCAGTTTAGTAGGGGAGATTAACTATGGCTACACCTTC
CASSLVGEINYGYTF
>TRBJ2-1|NA|TRBD2|TRBV9
TGTGCCAGCAGCGTAATAGCGGGACCTAATGAGCAGTTCTTC
CASSVIAGPNEQFF
>TRBJ2-7|NA|NA|TRBV20-1
TGCAGTGCTGCCCCCGGTCTCACCTACGAGCAGTACTTC
CSAAPGLTYEQYF
>TRBJ2-3|few|NA|TRBV19
TGTGCCAGTAGTATAGACGAGGTGGGACCTACGCAGTATTTT
CASSIDEVGPTQYF
>TRBJ1-1|many|NA|TRBV6-2/TRBV6-3
TGTGCCAGCAGTTACTCGGGGGGGCGAGGCACTGAAGCTTTCTTT
CASSYSGGRGTEAFF
>TRBJ2-1|many|TRBD2|TRBV7-9
TGTGCCAGCAGCTTAGTTTTGGCGGGAGGAGGTCTTGAGCAGTTCTTC
CASSLVLAGGGLEQFF
>TRBJ2-5|many|NA|TRBV6-5
TGTGCCAGCAGTTACGTCTTTGGCCTCCGCCAAGAGACCCAGTACTTC
CASSYVFGLRQETQYF
>TRBJ2-7|NA|TRBD1|TRBV6-5
TGTGCCAGCAGTTACTCGAGGACAGGGGGCGAGGAGCAGTACTTC
CASSYSRTGGEEQYF
>TRBJ2-5|many|TRBD2|TRBV6-1
TGTGCCAGCAGCCCCCAGGGAGCGGGAGGGCCCTTAGAGACCCAGTACTTC
CASSPQGAGGPLETQYF
>TRBJ1-2|many|NA|TRBV3-1
TGTGCCAGCAGCCAAGATGGTTCATTTAACTATGGCTACACCTTC
CASSQDGSFNYGYTF
>TRBJ1-5|NA|NA|TRBV5-1
TGCGCCAGCAGCTTGGACAGGAATCAGGCCCAGCATTTT
CASSLDRNQAQHF
>TRBJ2-3|many|NA|TRBV7-7
TGTGCTAGCAGCCAAACTAGCAGCGCAGATACGCAGTATTTT
CASSQTSSADTQYF
>TRBJ1-2|NA|TRBD1|TRBV11-2
TGTGCCAGCAGCGTGGACAGGCAGGCCTATGGCTACACCTTC
CASSVDRQAYGYTF
>TRBJ1-1|many|NA|TRBV2
TGTGCCAGCACCGGGGGTCTGGAAGCTTTCTTT
CASTGGLEAFF
>TRBJ2-5|NA|NA|TRBV6-2/TRBV6-3
TGTGCCAGCAGGACAGGTGGAAAGACCCAGTACTTC
CASRTGGKTQYF
>TRBJ2-1|few|TRBD2|TRBV9
TGTGCCAGCAGCGCCCCCCGACTAGCGGGACGATACAATGAGCAGTTCTTC
CASSAPRLAGRYNEQFF
>TRBJ2-7|NA|NA|TRBV10-3
TGTGCCATCAGTGAGTTCAGCTCCTACGGGCAGTACTTC
CAISEFSSYGQYF
>TRBJ2-3|many|NA|TRBV15
TGTGCCACCAGCAGAGATGGGAGGTCGGATACGCAGTATTTT
CATSRDGRSDTQYF
>TRBJ1-1|once|NA|TRBV19
TGTGCCAGTAGTATAGTCGCAGGGCCCGCTGAAGCTTTCTTT
CASSIVAGPAEAFF
>TRBJ2-7|few|TRBD1|TRBV5-6
TGTGCCAGCAGCTCCGACCGGGACAGCTACTACGAGCAGTACTTC
CASSSDRDSYYEQYF
>TRBJ1-1|many|NA|TRBV30
TGTGCCTGGGGACAGTTGAACACTGAAGCTTTCTTT
CAWGQLNTEAFF
>TRBJ2-5|many|NA|TRBV3-1
TGTGCCAGCAGTAGATTGCAAGAGACCCAGTACTTC
CASSRLQETQYF
>TRBJ2-1|few|NA|TRBV6-1
TGTGCCAGCAGTATCGCGGGAAGCTCCTACAATGAGCAGTTCTTC
CASSIAGSSYNEQFF
>TRBJ1-6|NA|NA|TRBV5-1
TGCGCCAGCTCAGAGGATATGGCCCTCCACTTT
CASSEDMALHF
>TRBJ1-5|NA|NA|TRBV12-3/TRBV12-4
TGTGCCAGCAGCCCACGGTGGAATCAGCCCCAGCATTTT
CASSPRWNQPQHF
>TRBJ2-7|once|NA|TRBV7-9
TGTGCCAGCAGCTCATCCGGGACTGCCTCCTACGAGCAGTACTTC
CASSSSGTASYEQYF
>TRBJ1-2|NA|TRBD1|TRBV4-1
TGCGCCAGCAGCCAAGGACGGACAGGCTATGGCTACACCTTC
CASSQGRTGYGYTF
>TRBJ1-4|few|TRBD1|TRBV3-1
TGTGCCAGCAGCCCTCGACAGGGCCATAATGAAAAACTGTTTTTT
CASSPRQGHNEKLFF
>TRBJ2-5|many|NA|TRBV7-3
TGTGCCAGCAGCTTCCAGGGATCGGCGGAGACCCAGTACTTC
CASSFQGSAETQYF
>TRBJ2-3|many|TRBD2|TRBV7-2
TGTGCCAGCAGCACGGGACTAGCGGGAGGTGCAGATACGCAGTATTTT
CASSTGLAGGADTQYF
>TRBJ2-1|once|TRBD1|TRBV9
TGTGCCAGCAGCTCTACACCACAGGGGAATGAGCAGTTCTTC
CASSSTPQGNEQFF
>TRBJ1-2|many|NA|TRBV7-9
TGTGCCAGCACTCCGAATGAGATTAGCGGCTACACCTTC
CASTPNEISGYTF
>TRBJ2-7|many|TRBD1|TRBV24-1
TGTGCCACCAGTGACGATACAGGGGGCCAAGGCTCCTACGAGCAGTACTTC
CATSDDTGGQGSYEQYF
>TRBJ1-1|NA|TRBD1|TRBV5-1
TGCGCCAGCGCGGTAACAGGGGGCCTGACTGAAGCTTTCTTT
CASAVTGGLTEAFF
>TRBJ2-3|many|TRBD1|TRBV30
TGTGCCTGTAAACAGGGGTCAAGGACAGATACGCAGTATTTT
CACKQGSRTDTQYF
>TRBJ2-1|few|NA|TRBV29-1
TGCAGCGTTGTCGGGGCAGCGGGCTCCTACAATGAGCAGTTCTTC
CSVVGAAGSYNEQFF
>TRBJ2-1|NA|TRBD2|TRBV7-9
TGTGCCAGCAGCTTACGAGACGGGAGGGCCCATGAGCAGTTCTTC
CASSLRDGRAHEQFF
>TRBJ2-7|many|TRBD1|TRBV28
TGTGCCAGCAGTTTACCCGGACAGGGGGCATACGAGCAGTACTTC
CASSLPGQGAYEQYF
>TRBJ2-1|NA|TRBD2|TRBV12-3/TRBV12-4
TGTGCCAGCCGGGGGGAGAGTTACAATGAGCAGTTCTTC
CASRGESYNEQFF
>TRBJ1-5|many|TRBD1|TRBV4-1
TGCGCCAGCAGCCGGGGGCTTATTCGGACAGGGGGTCAGCCCCAGCATTTT
CASSRGLIRTGGQPQHF